This T cell receptor (beta chain) was recovered during a study of Graves' ophthalmopathy and Graves' hyperthyroidism. J was trimmed by 3 bases and V by 10 bases; bases with no gene match: 8. This CDR3 is built from 14 residues. Germline V gives CDR1 MDHEN, CDR2 SYDVKM. Amplification from RNA transcripts yielded the TCR beta CDR3 regions. Following a first-round RT-PCR that used HTBI primers, a second-round multiplex PCR was carried out. TCRdb re-called the multiplex PCR reads with MiXCR, one entry per CDR3 protein. The sample yields 150,000 to 200,000 distinct CDR3 sequences, around two fifths seen once.

The gene calls are TRBV28 and TRBJ2-7, with 11 bases identical to TRBD2. Sequencing input: peripheral blood. This TCR was recovered from a woman in her thirties or forties with Graves' ophthalmopathy. CDR3 nucleotide sequence: TGTGCCACCATTACTAGCGGGAGAAACTACGAGCAGTACTTC. Translating it yields CATITSGRNYEQYF.